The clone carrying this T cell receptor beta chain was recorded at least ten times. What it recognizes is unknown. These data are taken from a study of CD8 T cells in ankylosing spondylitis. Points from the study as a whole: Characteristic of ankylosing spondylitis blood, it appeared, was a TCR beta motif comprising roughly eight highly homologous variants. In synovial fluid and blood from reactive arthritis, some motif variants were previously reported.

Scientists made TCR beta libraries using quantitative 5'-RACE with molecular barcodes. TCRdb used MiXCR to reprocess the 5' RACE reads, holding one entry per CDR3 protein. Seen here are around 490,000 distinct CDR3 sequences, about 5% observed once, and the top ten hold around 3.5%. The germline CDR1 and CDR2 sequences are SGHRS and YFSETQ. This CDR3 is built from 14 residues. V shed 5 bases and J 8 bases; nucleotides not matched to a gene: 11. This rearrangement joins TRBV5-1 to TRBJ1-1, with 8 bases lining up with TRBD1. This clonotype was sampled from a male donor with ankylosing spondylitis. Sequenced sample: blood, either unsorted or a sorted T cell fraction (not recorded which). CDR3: CASRLFGQGVEAFF. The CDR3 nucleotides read TGCGCCAGCAGATTATTTGGACAGGGTGTCGAAGCTTTCTTT.